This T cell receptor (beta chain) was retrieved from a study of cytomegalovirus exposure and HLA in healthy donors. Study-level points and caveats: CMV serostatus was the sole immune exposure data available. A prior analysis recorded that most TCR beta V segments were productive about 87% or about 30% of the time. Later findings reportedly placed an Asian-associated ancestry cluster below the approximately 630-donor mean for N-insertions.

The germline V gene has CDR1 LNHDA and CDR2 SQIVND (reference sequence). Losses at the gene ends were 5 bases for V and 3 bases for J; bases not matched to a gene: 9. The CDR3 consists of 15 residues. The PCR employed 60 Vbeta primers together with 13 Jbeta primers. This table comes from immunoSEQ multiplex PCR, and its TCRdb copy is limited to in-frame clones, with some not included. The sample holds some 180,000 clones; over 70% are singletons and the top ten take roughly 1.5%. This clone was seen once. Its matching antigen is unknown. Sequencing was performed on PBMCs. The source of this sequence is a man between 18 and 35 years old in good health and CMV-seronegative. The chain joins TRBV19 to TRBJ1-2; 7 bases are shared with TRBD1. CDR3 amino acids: CASSEKGTAYYGYTF. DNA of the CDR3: TGTGCCAGTAGTGAAAAGGGGACAGCCTACTATGGCTACACCTTC.